This T cell receptor (beta chain) derives from a study of neurological immune-mediated disorders. 5'RACE employing 10-nucleotide random UMIs yielded the cDNA. TCRdb analysed the 5' RACE reads with MiXCR anew, one entry per CDR3 protein. The table lists over 25,000 distinct CDR3 sequences, 9.5% to 13% of them singletons. The V gene's germline CDR1 is ENHRY and CDR2 SYGVKD. V lost 4 bases and J 2 bases, leaving 11 bases between the germline ends. The CDR3 is 14 residues long. This clonotype was seen at least ten times. Unsorted libraries were generated from 2 million PBMCs. These cells had been stored in RNAlater at -80 C.

The sequenced sample was PBMCs. The chain employs TRBV10-3 and TRBJ1-1; D is unresolved. This TCR derives from a woman aged 60-70 years in good health. Here the CDR3 DNA reads TGTGCCATCAGTGCTGCCATTTTAAACACTGAAGCTTTCTTT. Encoded protein: CAISAAILNTEAFF.